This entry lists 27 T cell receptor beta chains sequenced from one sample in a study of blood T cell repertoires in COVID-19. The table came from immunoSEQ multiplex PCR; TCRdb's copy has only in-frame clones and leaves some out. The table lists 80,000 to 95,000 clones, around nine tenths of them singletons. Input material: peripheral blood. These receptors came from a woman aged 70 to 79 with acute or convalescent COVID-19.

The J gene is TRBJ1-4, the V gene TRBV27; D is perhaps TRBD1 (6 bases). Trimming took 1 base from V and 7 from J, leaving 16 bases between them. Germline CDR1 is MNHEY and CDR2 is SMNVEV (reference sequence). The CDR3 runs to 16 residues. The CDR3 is CASSLLTGQSSEKLFF. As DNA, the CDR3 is TGTGCCAGCAGTTTATTAACCGGACAGAGCTCTGAAAAACTGTTTTTT.

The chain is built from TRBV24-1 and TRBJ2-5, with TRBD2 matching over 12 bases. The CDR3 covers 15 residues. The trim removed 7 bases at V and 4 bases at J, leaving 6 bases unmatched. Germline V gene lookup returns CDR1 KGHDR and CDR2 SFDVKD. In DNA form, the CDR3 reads TGTGCCACCAGCTCTAGCGGGAGGGCAGGAGAGACCCAGTACTTC. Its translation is CATSSSGRAGETQYF.

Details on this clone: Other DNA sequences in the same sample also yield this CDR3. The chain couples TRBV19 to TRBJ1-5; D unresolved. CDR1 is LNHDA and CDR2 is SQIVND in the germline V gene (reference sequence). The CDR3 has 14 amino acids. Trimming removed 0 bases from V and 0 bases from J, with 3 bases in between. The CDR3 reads CASSIDSSNQPQHF. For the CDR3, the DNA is TGTGCCAGTAGTATAGACAGTAGCAATCAGCCCCAGCATTTT.

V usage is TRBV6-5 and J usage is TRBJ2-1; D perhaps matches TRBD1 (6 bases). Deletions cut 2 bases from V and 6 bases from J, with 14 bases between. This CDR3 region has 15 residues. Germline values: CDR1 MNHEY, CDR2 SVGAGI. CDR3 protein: CASSYEGGWTNEQFF. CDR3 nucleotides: TGTGCCAGCAGTTACGAAGGGGGTTGGACCAATGAGCAGTTCTTC.

Here the CDR3 DNA reads TGTGCCAGCAGCCCCCCCGGGACAGATGAGTTCTTC. Residues: CASSPPGTDEFF. This chain joins TRBV7-9 and TRBJ2-1, with 7 positions matching TRBD1. Germline lookup yields CDR1 SEHNR and CDR2 FQNEAQ (reference sequence). The CDR3 contains 12 residues. V lost 5 bases and J lost 14; bases outside the gene matches: 9.

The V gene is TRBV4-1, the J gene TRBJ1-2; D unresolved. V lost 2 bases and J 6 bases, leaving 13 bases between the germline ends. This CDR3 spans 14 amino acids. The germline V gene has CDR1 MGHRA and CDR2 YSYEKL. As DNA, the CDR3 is TGCGCCAGCAGCCAAAACCCCGCTACGGATGGCTACACCTTC. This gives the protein CASSQNPATDGYTF.

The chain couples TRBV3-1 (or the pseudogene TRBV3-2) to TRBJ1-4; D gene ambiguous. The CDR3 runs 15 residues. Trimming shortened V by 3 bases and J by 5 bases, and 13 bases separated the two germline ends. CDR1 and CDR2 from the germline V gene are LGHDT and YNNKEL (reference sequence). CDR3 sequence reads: CASSHAHGPNEKLFF. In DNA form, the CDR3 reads TGTGCCAGCAGCCACGCACATGGGCCGAATGAAAAACTGTTTTTT.

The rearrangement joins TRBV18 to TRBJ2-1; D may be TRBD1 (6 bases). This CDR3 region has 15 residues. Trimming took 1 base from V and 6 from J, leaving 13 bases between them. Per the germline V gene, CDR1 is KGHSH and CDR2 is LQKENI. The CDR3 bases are TGTGCCAGCTCACCACTGGGGACAACCCCCAATGAGCAGTTCTTC. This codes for CASSPLGTTPNEQFF.

In nucleotides, the CDR3 is TGTGCCAGCACCGATTATCCAACCGGGACAACCTCCCCAGAGACCCAGTACTTC. It encodes CASTDYPTGTTSPETQYF. This chain connects TRBV28 to TRBJ2-5; possibly TRBD1 for D (6 bases). The ends were cut back, 7 bases at V and 4 bases at J, with 28 bases in the middle. CDR3 size: 18 residues. Germline assignment: CDR1 MDHEN and CDR2 SYDVKM.

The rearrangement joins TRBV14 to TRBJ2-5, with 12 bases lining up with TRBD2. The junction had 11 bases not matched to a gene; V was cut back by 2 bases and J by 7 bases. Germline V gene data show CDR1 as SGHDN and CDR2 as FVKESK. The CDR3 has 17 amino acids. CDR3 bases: TGTGCCAGCAGCCAACCGCAGACTAGCGGGAGTGGGGCGACCCAGTACTTC. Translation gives CASSQPQTSGSGATQYF.

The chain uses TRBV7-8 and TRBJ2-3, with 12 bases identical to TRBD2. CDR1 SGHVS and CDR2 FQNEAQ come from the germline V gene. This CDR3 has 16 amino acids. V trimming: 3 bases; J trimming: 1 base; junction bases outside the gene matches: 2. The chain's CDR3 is CASSFRTSGGTDTQYF. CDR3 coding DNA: TGTGCCAGCAGCTTTAGGACTAGCGGGGGCACAGATACGCAGTATTTT.

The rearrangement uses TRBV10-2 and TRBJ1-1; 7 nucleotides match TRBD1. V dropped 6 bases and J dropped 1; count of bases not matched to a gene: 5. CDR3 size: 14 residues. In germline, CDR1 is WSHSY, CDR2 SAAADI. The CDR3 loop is CASSVRGPNTEAFF. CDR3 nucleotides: TGCGCCAGCAGCGTAAGGGGGCCGAACACTGAAGCTTTCTTT.

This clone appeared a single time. The CDR3 region is CASLAKRGLYTDTQYF. DNA for the CDR3: TGCGCCAGCCTGGCAAAGCGGGGGCTATACACAGATACGCAGTATTTT. This chain connects TRBV10-2 to TRBJ2-3; TRBD2 matches 8 bases. The V segment lost 8 bases and the J segment 2 bases; nucleotides outside the gene matches: 12. CDR3 size: 16 residues. CDR1 is WSHSY, CDR2 SAAADI, per germline.

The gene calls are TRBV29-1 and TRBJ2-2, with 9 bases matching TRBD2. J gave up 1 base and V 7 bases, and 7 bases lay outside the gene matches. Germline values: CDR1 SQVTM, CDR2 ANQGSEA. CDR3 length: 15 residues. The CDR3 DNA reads TGCAGCGGACGATCTAGCGGGAAGAACACCGGGGAGCTGTTTTTT. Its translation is CSGRSSGKNTGELFF.

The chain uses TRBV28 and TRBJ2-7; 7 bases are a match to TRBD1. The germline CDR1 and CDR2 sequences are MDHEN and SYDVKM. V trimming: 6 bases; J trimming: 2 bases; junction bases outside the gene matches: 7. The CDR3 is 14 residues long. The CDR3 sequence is CASRKTGSAYEQYV. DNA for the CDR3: TGTGCCAGCAGAAAGACAGGGTCTGCCTACGAGCAGTACGTC.

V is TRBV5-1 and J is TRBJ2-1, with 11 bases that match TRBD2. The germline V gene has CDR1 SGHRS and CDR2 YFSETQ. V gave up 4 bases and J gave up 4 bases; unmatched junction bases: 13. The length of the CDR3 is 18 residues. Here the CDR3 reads CASSTPFSGGGSYNEQFF. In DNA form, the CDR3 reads TGCGCCAGCAGCACCCCTTTTAGCGGGGGGGGAAGTTACAATGAGCAGTTCTTC.

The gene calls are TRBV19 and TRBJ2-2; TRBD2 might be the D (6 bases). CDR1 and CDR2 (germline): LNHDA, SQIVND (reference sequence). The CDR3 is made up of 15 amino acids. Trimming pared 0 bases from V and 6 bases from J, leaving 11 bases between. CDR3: CASSIEWSGAGELFF. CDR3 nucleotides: TGTGCCAGTAGTATAGAGTGGTCGGGGGCCGGGGAGCTGTTTTTT.

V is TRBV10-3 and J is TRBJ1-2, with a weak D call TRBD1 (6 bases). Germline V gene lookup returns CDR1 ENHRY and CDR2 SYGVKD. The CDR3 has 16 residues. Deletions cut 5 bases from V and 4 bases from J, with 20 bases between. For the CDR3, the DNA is TGTGCCATCAGTAGTAAACAGGGAGATCGCGTCTATGGCTACACCTTC. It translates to CAISSKQGDRVYGYTF.

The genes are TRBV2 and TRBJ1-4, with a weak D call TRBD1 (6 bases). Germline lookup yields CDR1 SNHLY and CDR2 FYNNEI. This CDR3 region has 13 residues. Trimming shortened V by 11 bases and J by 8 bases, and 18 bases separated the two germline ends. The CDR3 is CAVHRGGGEKLFF. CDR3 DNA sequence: TGTGCCGTTCACCGGGGGGGCGGGGAAAAACTGTTTTTT.

The CDR3 is CASSYLQGDGGYTF. The CDR3 DNA reads TGCGCCAGCAGCTACCTACAGGGAGATGGGGGCTACACCTTC. The chain links TRBV5-1 to TRBJ1-2, with TRBD1 as a possible D gene (6 bases). Trimming left V 3 bases short and J 8 bases short, with 17 bases between. The CDR3 consists of 14 residues. CDR1 SGHRS and CDR2 YFSETQ come from the germline V gene.

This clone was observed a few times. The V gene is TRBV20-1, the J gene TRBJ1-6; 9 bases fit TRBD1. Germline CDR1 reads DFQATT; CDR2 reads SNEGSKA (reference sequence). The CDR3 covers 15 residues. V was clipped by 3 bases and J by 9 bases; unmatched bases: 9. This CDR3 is CSASLLGQGTSPLHF. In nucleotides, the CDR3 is TGCAGTGCTAGTTTGTTGGGACAGGGTACTTCACCCCTCCACTTT.

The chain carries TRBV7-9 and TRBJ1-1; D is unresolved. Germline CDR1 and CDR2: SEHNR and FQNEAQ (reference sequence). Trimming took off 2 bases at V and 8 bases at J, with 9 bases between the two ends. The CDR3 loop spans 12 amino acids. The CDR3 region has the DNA TGTGCCAGCAGCTTATGGGCCAAGGAAGCTTTCTTT. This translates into CASSLWAKEAFF. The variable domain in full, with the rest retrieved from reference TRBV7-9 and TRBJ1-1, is DTGVSQNPRHKITKRGQNVTFRCDPISEHNRLYWYRQTLGQGPEFLTYFQNEAQLEKSRLLSDRFSAERPKGSFSTLEIQRTEQGDSAMYLCASSLWAKEAFFGQGTRLTVV.

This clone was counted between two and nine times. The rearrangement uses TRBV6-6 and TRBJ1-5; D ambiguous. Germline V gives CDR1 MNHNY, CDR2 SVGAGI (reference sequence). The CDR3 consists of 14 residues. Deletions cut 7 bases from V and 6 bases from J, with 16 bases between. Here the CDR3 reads CASNALLYGQPQHF. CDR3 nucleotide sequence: TGTGCCAGCAACGCCTTGCTCTACGGTCAGCCCCAGCATTTT.

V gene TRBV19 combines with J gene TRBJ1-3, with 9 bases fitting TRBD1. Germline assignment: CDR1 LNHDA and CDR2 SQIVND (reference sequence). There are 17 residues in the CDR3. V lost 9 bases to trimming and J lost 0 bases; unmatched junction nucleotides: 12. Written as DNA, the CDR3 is TGTGCCAGACAAGACCGGGACAGGGCCCGCTCTGGAAACACCATATATTTT. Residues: CARQDRDRARSGNTIYF.

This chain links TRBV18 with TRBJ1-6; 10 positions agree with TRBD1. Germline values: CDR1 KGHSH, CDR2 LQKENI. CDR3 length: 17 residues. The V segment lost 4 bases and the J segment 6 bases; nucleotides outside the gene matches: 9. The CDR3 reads CASSRDETGGSNSPLHF. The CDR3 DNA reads TGTGCCAGCTCACGAGACGAGACAGGGGGCAGTAATTCACCCCTCCACTTT.

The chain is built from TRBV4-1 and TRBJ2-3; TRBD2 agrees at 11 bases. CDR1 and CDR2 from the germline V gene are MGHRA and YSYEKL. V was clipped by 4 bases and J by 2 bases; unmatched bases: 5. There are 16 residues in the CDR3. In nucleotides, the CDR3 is TGCGCCAGCAGCCCTCGGACTAGCGGGTACACAGATACGCAGTATTTT. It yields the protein CASSPRTSGYTDTQYF.

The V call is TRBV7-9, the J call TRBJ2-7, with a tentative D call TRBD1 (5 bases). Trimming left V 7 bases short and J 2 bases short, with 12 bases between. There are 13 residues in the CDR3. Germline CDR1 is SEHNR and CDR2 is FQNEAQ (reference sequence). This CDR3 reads CASNDPRAYEQYF. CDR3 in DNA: TGTGCCAGCAACGACCCCAGGGCCTACGAGCAGTACTTC.